This T cell receptor (beta chain) was found in a study of metastatic and nonmetastatic thyroid tumors (TCRdb year 2020). Regarding the study in general: For patients with malignant and with benign thyroid disease, the researchers compared repertoires between peripheral blood samples and tumor or nodule tissue samples.

The receptor library was made with PCR. The run used an Illumina HiSeq 4000. High-throughput sequencing was used to profile the CDR3 region of the TCR beta-chain in every patient. In the paper's pipeline: CDR3 differences across clinicopathological groups were used to build a classifier for discriminating distant-metastatic papillary thyroid cancer patients. To measure repertoire diversity the researchers used the Shannon index, while the Morisita-Horn index served to gauge how similar the tumor and blood repertoires were. TCRdb cleaned the public reads at Q25 with fastp, built clones with MiXCR and kept in-frame beta chains. The V and J calls here are based on TCRdb, not the publication. This sample has roughly 22,000 clones in its table, and 35% to 45% of those were observed once. The ten top clones hold about a fifth of the sample. Study-wide findings and limitations: TCR beta diversity was reported as significantly higher in malignant tumors than in benign nodules, in both blood and tumor samples.

The CDR1 and CDR2 encoded by the germline V gene are MDHEN and SYDVKM. Trimming at the junction amounts to 5 bases on V and 0 bases on J, and the germline ends lie 5 bases apart. There are 14 amino acids in the CDR3, from cysteine to phenylalanine inclusive. Kept here is only the CDR3 DNA, which spans 42 bases and is read in frame from base 1. No patient had received any treatment before thyroid surgery. Patient clinical samples collected from about 2011 to 2018 were retrospectively analysed using T-cell receptor beta sequencing. This clone was found a few times. Its recognized antigen is unknown. Base-call qualities are not available, and no considerably larger clone is one nucleotide away.

What was sequenced was blood. This TCR was sampled from a male donor with papillary thyroid cancer or a benign thyroid nodule (not recorded which). Some clones in this sample may be carry-over from other donors' samples. This receptor chain uses TRBV28 and TRBJ2-6, with no confident D gene call. CDR3 sequence: CASSPLSGANVLTF. The nucleotides read TGTGCCAGCAGTCCCCTCTCTGGGGCCAACGTCCTGACTTTC.